This entry lists 15 T cell receptor beta chains sequenced from one sample in a study of T cell responses to AZD1222 COVID-19 vaccine. TCRdb's copy holds only in-frame clones and misses some; the assay was immunoSEQ multiplex PCR. The sample shows about 140,000 clones, around nine tenths of them seen only once. The specimen comprised peripheral blood, sampled on day 0 of AZD1222 vaccination. The receptors shown here come from an adult in good health.

The chain is built from TRBV6-2 or TRBV6-3 and TRBJ2-7, with 7 positions matching TRBD1. With 3 bases clipped from V and 1 base from J, the junction kept 3 bases outside the gene matches. CDR1 and CDR2 from the germline V gene are MNHEY and SVGEGT. CDR3 length: 14 amino acids. The chain's CDR3 is CASSYGTESYEQYF. The CDR3 coding sequence is TGTGCCAGCAGTTATGGGACAGAATCCTACGAGCAGTACTTC.

This chain joins TRBV2 and TRBJ2-6; D unclear. The CDR3 totals 14 residues. Trimming removed 10 bases at V and 0 bases at J, with 10 bases between. The V gene's germline CDR1 is SNHLY and CDR2 FYNNEI. The CDR3 DNA reads as TGTGCCATCCAGATATCCTCTGGGGCCAACGTCCTGACTTTC. Translation gives CAIQISSGANVLTF.

The chain joins TRBV19 to TRBJ1-1; the match to TRBD1 covers 7 bases. Germline V lookup: CDR1 LNHDA, CDR2 SQIVND (reference sequence). The trim removed 9 bases at V and 3 bases at J, leaving 13 bases unmatched. The CDR3 is 15 residues long. The CDR3 DNA is TGTGCCAGCACCTCAAGGGGGCTTATCGACACTGAAGCTTTCTTT. Translating gives CASTSRGLIDTEAFF.

The rearrangement joins TRBV6-2 or TRBV6-3 to TRBJ1-2; no clear D. The CDR3 runs to 16 residues. Germline V gene data show CDR1 as MNHEY and CDR2 as SVGEGT. V lost 6 bases, J lost 2 bases, and 19 bases lay in between. The chain's CDR3 is CASSPTRIEINYGYTF. In DNA, the CDR3 is TGTGCCAGCAGCCCCACAAGGATAGAAATCAACTATGGCTACACCTTC.

V is TRBV20-1 and J is TRBJ2-5; D call uncertain. Germline V gene data show CDR1 as DFQATT and CDR2 as SNEGSKA (reference sequence). This CDR3 spans 11 amino acids. Trimming pared 3 bases from V and 5 bases from J, leaving 7 bases between. In DNA form, the CDR3 reads TGCAGTGCTAGCCCCGCGGAGACCCAGTACTTC. Residues: CSASPAETQYF.

This clone came up once. The V call is TRBV4-2, the J call TRBJ1-5, with D unresolved. This CDR3 is built from 15 residues. V lost 0 bases, J lost 5 bases, and 11 bases lay in between. Germline values: CDR1 LGHNA, CDR2 YNFKEQ. Here the CDR3 DNA reads TGTGCCAGCAGCCAAGATCTAGGTAAGGATCAGCCCCAGCATTTT. Amino acids: CASSQDLGKDQPQHF.

The rearrangement uses TRBV27 and TRBJ1-4, with 12 bases aligning to TRBD1. The CDR3 runs to 17 residues. Losses at the gene ends were 5 bases for V and 0 bases for J; bases not matched to a gene: 4. Germline assignment: CDR1 MNHEY and CDR2 SMNVEV (reference sequence). The CDR3 protein is CASSIRDRGPTNEKLFF. The CDR3 bases are TGTGCCAGCAGTATCCGGGACAGGGGGCCAACTAATGAAAAACTGTTTTTT. The full variable domain, completed using reference TRBV27 and TRBJ1-4, is EAQVTQNPRYLITVTGKKLTVTCSQNMNHEYMSWYRQDPGLGLRQIYYSMNVEVTDKGDVPEGYKVSRKEKRNFPLILESPSPNQTSLYFCASSIRDRGPTNEKLFFGSGTQLSVL.

This clone came up once. The rearrangement joins TRBV5-1 to TRBJ1-5; 10 bases align to TRBD1. The trim removed 4 bases at V and 3 bases at J, leaving 7 bases unmatched. CDR3 length: 16 residues. Germline V gene sequence: CDR1 SGHRS, CDR2 YFSETQ. For the CDR3, the DNA is TGCGCCAGCAGCCCCGGGGACAGGGGCGTCAATCAGCCCCAGCATTTT. Protein product: CASSPGDRGVNQPQHF.

The gene calls are TRBV15 and TRBJ1-6, with TRBD1 matching over 7 bases. The ends lost 5 bases at V and 8 bases at J; junction bases unmatched: 12. CDR1 is LNHNV, CDR2 YYDKDF, per germline (reference sequence). CDR3 length: 16 amino acids. The CDR3, as DNA: TGTGCCACCAGCCGGACAGGCCGAAGGGAGGATTCACCCCTCCACTTT. Protein: CATSRTGRREDSPLHF.

There are a few counts of this clone. This chain connects TRBV19 to TRBJ1-3; D is possibly TRBD1 (5 bases). The CDR3 loop spans 14 amino acids. Germline loops: CDR1 LNHDA, CDR2 SQIVND (reference sequence). V dropped 5 bases and J dropped 10 bases, with 18 bases sitting between them. CDR3 in amino acids: CASSALTVPRTIYF. The DNA of the CDR3 is TGTGCCAGTAGTGCTCTGACAGTACCAAGGACCATATATTTT.

The count of this clone is one. J is TRBJ2-7 and V is TRBV27; 7 bases are shared with TRBD1. Germline V gene data show CDR1 as MNHEY and CDR2 as SMNVEV (reference sequence). With V trimmed by 5 bases and J by 7 bases, 23 bases remained unmatched. CDR3 length: 18 amino acids. The CDR3 nucleotides read TGTGCCAGCAGTCCCCGTTCAGGGGGTTCGGTCCTTTCGGGGGAGCAGTACTTC. Translating it yields CASSPRSGGSVLSGEQYF.

The chain links TRBV10-3 to TRBJ1-1, with TRBD1 matching over 9 bases. Per the germline V gene, CDR1 is ENHRY and CDR2 is SYGVKD. V lost 6 bases to trimming and J lost 3 bases; unmatched junction nucleotides: 17. CDR3 length: 18 amino acids. Here the CDR3 reads CAIRLGRTGDKLDTEAFF. In DNA, the CDR3 is TGTGCCATCAGATTGGGGAGGACAGGGGATAAATTGGACACTGAAGCTTTCTTT.

This chain connects TRBV14 to TRBJ1-2; TRBD1 aligns across 7 bases. J was trimmed by 7 bases and V by 2 bases; bases with no gene match: 13. The CDR3 runs 16 residues. Germline CDR1 reads SGHDN; CDR2 reads FVKESK. CDR3 loop: CASSQKQGRWVGGYTF. Written as DNA, the CDR3 is TGTGCCAGCAGCCAAAAACAGGGGCGGTGGGTAGGTGGCTACACCTTC.

The V and J genes are TRBV5-1 and TRBJ1-2, with 11 bases aligning to TRBD1. Germline values: CDR1 SGHRS, CDR2 YFSETQ. The junction had 8 bases not matched to a gene; V was cut back by 4 bases and J by 6 bases. This CDR3 has 15 amino acids. Here the CDR3 reads CASSQITGQGDGYTF. The DNA for the CDR3 is TGCGCCAGCAGCCAGATTACGGGACAGGGGGATGGCTACACCTTC.

This chain uses TRBV27 with TRBJ2-7; D unresolved. This CDR3 region has 13 residues. Per germline, CDR1 MNHEY and CDR2 SMNVEV (reference sequence). V shed 4 bases and J shed 0 bases, with 7 bases lying between them. CDR3 in DNA: TGTGCCAGCAGTTCGGTGAACTCCTACGAGCAGTACTTC. As protein: CASSSVNSYEQYF.